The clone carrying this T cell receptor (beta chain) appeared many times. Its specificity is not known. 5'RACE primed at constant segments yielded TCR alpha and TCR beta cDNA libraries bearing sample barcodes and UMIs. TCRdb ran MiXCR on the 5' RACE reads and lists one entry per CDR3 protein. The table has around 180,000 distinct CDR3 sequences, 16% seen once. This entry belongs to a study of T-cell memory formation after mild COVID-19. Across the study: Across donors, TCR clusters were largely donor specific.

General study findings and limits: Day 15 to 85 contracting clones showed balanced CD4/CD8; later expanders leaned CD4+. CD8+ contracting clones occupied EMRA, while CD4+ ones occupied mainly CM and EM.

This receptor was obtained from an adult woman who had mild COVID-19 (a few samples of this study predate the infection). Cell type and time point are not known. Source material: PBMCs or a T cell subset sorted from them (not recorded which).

The CDR3 DNA reads TGTGCCAGCAGTCGACAACTAGCGGAGACCTACAATGAGCAGTTCTTC. It encodes CASSRQLAETYNEQFF. The chain uses TRBV7-6 and TRBJ2-1, with 8 bases fitting TRBD2. The CDR3 loop spans 16 amino acids. With 6 bases clipped from V and 2 bases from J, the junction kept 9 bases outside the gene matches. Germline CDR1 is SGHVS and CDR2 is FNYEAQ.